The rows below give T cell receptor beta chains drawn from one sample of a study of post-analysis software for immune sequencing data. TCRdb reprocessed the PCR reads via MiXCR and lists one record per CDR3 protein. The sample consists of around 400,000 distinct CDR3 sequences, roughly 40% of them appearing once. The sample comprised blood. The receptors originated from a girl between 2 and 10 years old with multiple sclerosis. Both conserved end residues are part of each CDR3. For some rows the clone size is stated as once, few or many, or as a class when expanded; others skip it.

TRBV7-2 | NA | CASSEGQHSYEQYF
TRBV4-1 | once | CASSQPSPSMDGQFF
TRBV27 | NA | CASSLLKSNYGYTF
TRBV20-1 | NA | CSAKLGANYGYTF
TRBV20-1 | NA | CSAPDRGHEETQYF
TRBV13 | NA | CASSFTGSAEAFF
TRBV7-9 | NA | CASSLPRGVKNIQYF
TRBV5-1 | few | CASSLTKGETQYF
TRBV4-3 | few | CASSWQGAGEQFF
TRBV10-3 | few | CAAGSGRVTYEQYF
TRBV11-2 | few | CASSFPGASSNEQFF
TRBV11-2 | NA | CASSLDGLGVAGGLQETQYF
TRBV28 | NA | CASRDADREAETQYF
TRBV2 | few | CASSGTGGIYEQYF
TRBV28 | NA | CASTSGQGNTDTQYF
TRBV7-9 | once | CASSLVLGTADGYTF
TRBV10-3 | NA | CAILFEQGRSYEQYF
TRBV28 | NA | CASSLWPRDRGDGYTF
TRBV29-1 | NA | CSVAPGETYEQYF
TRBV20-1 | NA | CSANLAGETYNEQFF
TRBV28 | NA | CANSPAPSTDTQYF
TRBV18 | NA | CASSPQGGGTEAFF
TRBV15 | NA | CATSRPRGVLNSPLHF
TRBV12-3/TRBV12-4 | once | CASSKRQGFIYEQYF
TRBV6-5 | NA | CASSYGAPGSSYNSPLHF
TRBV24-1 | NA | CATSGPGANSGNTIYF
TRBV7-6 | few | CASSIQGDTEAFF
TRBV7-2 | NA | CASSLGQLGGNQPQHF
TRBV29-1 | NA | CSGGPRTSSYDYTF
TRBV20-1 | NA | CSAPGEILAKNIQYF
TRBV10-3 | NA | CATTGTAYNQPQHF
TRBV7-2 | NA | CASSLLSGAGSEQYF
TRBV7-2 | NA | CASSYQLATAYNEQFF
TRBV27 | NA | CASTPLGLAGGYEQYF
TRBV5-1 | NA | CASSLAVNTYNEQFF
TRBV6-5 | few | CASNRDSVTDTQYF
TRBV4-3 | once | CASSQSVSGDEQYF